The entry below gives a single T cell receptor beta chain sequence along with its context. Antigen: not known. The V and J ends lost 5 bases and 9 bases respectively, with 11 bases between them. Per germline, CDR1 MGHDK and CDR2 SYGVNS. This CDR3 contains 12 residues. The source of the sample is a study of T-cell memory formation after mild COVID-19. Overall study results and limits: Shrinking CD4+ clones resided mostly in CM and EM, and CD8+ ones in EMRA. Cross-reactive memory appears to have joined, as suggested by some responding clones showing up in pre-infection memory. Clones that got smaller from day 15 to 85 had even CD4/CD8, while clones growing later tipped toward CD4+.

Constant-segment primers and 5'RACE yielded cDNA libraries for TCR alpha and TCR beta, each carrying sample barcodes and UMIs. TCRdb passed the 5' RACE reads through MiXCR, listing each CDR3 protein once. The sample has 470,000 or so distinct CDR3 sequences, roughly 18% seen once. The TCR sequence derives from an adult woman who had mild COVID-19 (a few samples of this study predate the infection). Cell type and time point are not known. The chain has TRBV25-1 and TRBJ2-1, with D maybe TRBD2 (5 bases). Source material: PBMCs or a T cell subset sorted from them (not recorded which). The CDR3 protein is CASSYGGGEQFF. The CDR3 nucleotides are TGTGCCAGCAGTTACGGAGGAGGTGAGCAGTTCTTC.